This TCR beta chain is from a study of T cell responses to AZD1222 COVID-19 vaccine. Clones were sequenced by immunoSEQ multiplex PCR, and TCRdb holds only the in-frame ones, with some missing. The sample yields 150,000 to 200,000 clones, roughly 93% seen once. Study-level findings and limits: Unmutated variant regions are reportedly the target of nearly half of TCRs that are spike-specific.

About this clone itself: Its antigen is unknown.

The receptor comes from an adult in good health. Material: peripheral blood, obtained on day 0 of AZD1222 vaccination.

The CDR3 DNA reads TGTGCCAGCAGCTTGGAGCACCGGGACACTTCCTGGCATGGCTACACCTTC. Its translation: CASSLEHRDTSWHGYTF. The genes are TRBV5-6 and TRBJ1-2; a weak D match, TRBD1 (6 bases). The length of the CDR3 is 17 residues. Trimming took off 0 bases at V and 6 bases at J, with 21 bases between the two ends. Germline V lookup: CDR1 SGHDT, CDR2 YYEEEE.